This TCR beta chain was retrieved from a study of T cells in Graves' hyperthyroidism and ophthalmopathy. Points from the study as a whole: Ophthalmopathy cases were set apart from stable hyperthyroidism by a 13 V-J model.

Researchers took RNA transcripts and amplified the TCR beta CDR3 regions from them. A set of HTBI primers served as the primers for a first-round RT-PCR of the TCR CDR3. One entry per CDR3 protein, called by TCRdb with MiXCR from the multiplex PCR reads. The sample lists more than 500,000 distinct CDR3 sequences; roughly 45% were seen once. The CDR3 totals 15 residues. Germline assignment: CDR1 MGHDK and CDR2 SYGVNS. V trimming: 3 bases; J trimming: 2 bases; junction bases outside the gene matches: 4. This clonotype was recorded at least ten times. The antigen is unknown. Diagnosis relied on clinical symptoms, serum thyroxine and TRAb, thyroid ultrasound and orbital computed tomography.

Sequencing was carried out using peripheral blood or thyroid tissue (not recorded which). The receptor was isolated from an adult woman with Graves' disease, either hyperthyroidism or ophthalmopathy (not recorded which). The chain carries TRBV25-1 and TRBJ2-5, with 9 bases identical to TRBD1. This chain's CDR3 is CASSDLTGGQETQYF. In nucleotides, the CDR3 is TGTGCCAGCAGTGACTTGACAGGGGGACAAGAGACCCAGTACTTC.